Presented here are 24 T cell receptor beta chains from one specimen sequenced in a study of cytomegalovirus exposure and HLA in healthy donors. Vbeta (60) and Jbeta (13) primers were used in the PCR. Repertoires were generated with immunoSEQ multiplex PCR, while TCRdb's copy carries only in-frame clones and drops some. Counted here are 95,000 to 100,000 clones, 60% to 75% occurring once; the ten biggest clones make up about 9.4%. What was sequenced was PBMCs. The receptors were gathered from a man aged 50-60 years in good health and CMV-seronegative.

The chain links TRBV30 to TRBJ2-1; D possibly corresponds to TRBD1 (5 bases). The germline CDR1 and CDR2 sequences are GTSNPN and SVGIG (reference sequence). The CDR3 length is 12 residues. Trimming shortened V by 0 bases and J by 9 bases, and 9 bases separated the two germline ends. The CDR3 region has the DNA TGTGCCTGGAGTGTACAGGCTCTTGAGCAGTTCTTC. Translation: CAWSVQALEQFF.

This chain uses TRBV15 with TRBJ1-2; 10 nucleotides align to TRBD1. The CDR3 sequence is 17 residues long. The germline V gene encodes CDR1 LNHNV and CDR2 YYDKDF (reference sequence). The V and J ends lost 0 bases and 4 bases, in that order; junction bases with no gene match: 8. CDR3 protein: CATSRDLDRGRGYGYTF. In DNA form, the CDR3 reads TGTGCCACCAGCAGAGATCTCGACAGGGGGCGCGGCTATGGCTACACCTTC.

The chain links TRBV4-3 to TRBJ2-5; 7 bases match TRBD2. Germline V gives CDR1 LGHNA, CDR2 YSLEER. Trimming removed 4 bases from V and 4 bases from J; junction bases left unmatched: 6. The CDR3 is 14 amino acids. The CDR3 region is CASSPGGWGETQYF. The CDR3 DNA is TGCGCCAGCAGCCCCGGGGGGTGGGGAGAGACCCAGTACTTC.

The V and J genes are TRBV7-2 and TRBJ2-2; no firm D call. The germline CDR1 and CDR2 sequences are SGHTA and FQGNSA. The CDR3 is made up of 15 amino acids. Trimming left V 1 base short and J 2 bases short, with 8 bases between. CDR3 sequence (DNA): TGTGCCAGCAGCTTAGGAGGCTATAACACCGGGGAGCTGTTTTTT. Translation: CASSLGGYNTGELFF.

This clone was observed a handful of times. The V call is TRBV7-9, the J call TRBJ2-7; TRBD1 matches at 7 bases. Germline CDR1 is SEHNR and CDR2 is FQNEAQ (reference sequence). The CDR3 covers 12 residues. The V segment lost 1 base and the J segment 12 bases; nucleotides outside the gene matches: 6. The CDR3 protein is CASSLGEGAVYF. DNA of the CDR3: TGTGCCAGCAGCTTAGGTGAGGGGGCGGTGTACTTC.

This CDR3 is CATSRRTGGGNTIYF. The CDR3 coding sequence is TGTGCCACCAGCCGGAGGACAGGGGGTGGAAACACCATATATTTT. This sequence joins TRBV15 and TRBJ1-3; 10 nucleotides agree with TRBD1. The CDR3 sequence is 15 residues long. Germline-derived CDR1 and CDR2 are LNHNV and YYDKDF (reference sequence). With V trimmed by 5 bases and J by 3 bases, 4 bases remained unmatched. Supplemented by reference TRBV15 and TRBJ1-3, the full variable domain reads DAMVIQNPRYQVTQFGKPVTLSCSQTLNHNVMYWYQQKSSQAPKLLFHYYDKDFNNEADTPDNFQSRRPNTSFCFLDIRSPGLGDTAMYLCATSRRTGGGNTIYFGEGSWLTVV.

There are many counts of this clone. V usage is TRBV11-1 and J usage is TRBJ1-1, with a weak D call TRBD1 (6 bases). Trimming stripped 6 bases from V and 2 bases from J, with 16 bases between. This CDR3 comprises 15 residues. CDR1 and CDR2 from the germline V gene are SGHAT and FQDESV (reference sequence). The CDR3 protein is CASRTTGTRNTEAFF. In DNA form, the CDR3 reads TGTGCCAGCAGGACGACCGGGACAAGAAACACTGAAGCTTTCTTT.

This clone was seen a handful of times. This sequence joins TRBV7-3 and TRBJ2-6, with a tentative D call TRBD1 (5 bases). This CDR3 contains 15 residues. Germline loops: CDR1 SGHTA, CDR2 FQGTGA. The V and J ends lost 5 bases and 0 bases respectively, with 8 bases between them. The CDR3 loop is CASSRQHSGANVLTF. CDR3 nucleotide sequence: TGTGCCAGCAGCCGACAGCACTCTGGGGCCAACGTCCTGACTTTC.

This sequence joins TRBV5-1 and TRBJ2-7; TRBD2 is a possible D gene (7 bases). The CDR3 is 14 residues long. Germline loops: CDR1 SGHRS, CDR2 YFSETQ. V was clipped by 0 bases and J by 2 bases, with 9 bases between them. CDR3 sequence (DNA): TGCGCCAGCAGCTTGGTCGGGGGGCCCTACGAGCAGTACTTC. Translating it yields CASSLVGGPYEQYF.

The chain links TRBV9 to TRBJ1-3; D unclear. Deletions cut 0 bases from V and 0 bases from J, with 10 bases between. The CDR3 is 16 amino acids. Germline assignment: CDR1 SGDLS and CDR2 YYNGEE. CDR3 loop: CASSVGGRNSGNTIYF. The CDR3 DNA sequence: TGTGCCAGCAGCGTAGGAGGGCGGAACTCTGGAAACACCATATATTTT.

This sequence joins TRBV19 and TRBJ2-3; D is ambiguous. The V gene lost 5 bases and the J gene lost 2 bases, with 17 bases spanning the gap. The CDR3 is 16 amino acids. Germline values: CDR1 LNHDA, CDR2 SQIVND (reference sequence). The CDR3 spells CASSVPGLTLTDTQYF. The CDR3 DNA reads as TGTGCCAGTAGTGTCCCCGGTCTGACTCTCACAGATACGCAGTATTTT.

The rearrangement uses TRBV6-5 and TRBJ1-5; D perhaps matches TRBD1 (6 bases). The CDR3 contains 14 residues. Germline V gives CDR1 MNHEY, CDR2 SVGAGI. Trimming stripped 6 bases from V and 4 bases from J, with 13 bases between. The CDR3 reads CASRKTDRNQPQHF. The CDR3 bases are TGTGCCAGCAGAAAGACAGACAGGAATCAGCCCCAGCATTTT.

This rearrangement joins TRBV18 to TRBJ2-7; D might be TRBD1 (6 bases). CDR3 length: 15 amino acids. V was pared by 4 bases and J by 2 bases, with 15 bases between. CDR1 is KGHSH, CDR2 LQKENI, per germline. CDR3 nucleotide sequence: TGTGCCAGCTCACAGGGGGACATCGGACCCTACGAGCAGTACTTC. Protein: CASSQGDIGPYEQYF.

The J gene is TRBJ1-2, the V gene TRBV18; 10 nucleotides agree with TRBD1. J was trimmed by 6 bases and V by 3 bases; bases with no gene match: 7. The CDR3 loop spans 15 amino acids. Per germline, CDR1 KGHSH and CDR2 LQKENI. The CDR3 sequence is CASSPGTGDRNGYTF. In DNA, the CDR3 is TGTGCCAGCTCACCCGGGACAGGGGACAGGAATGGCTACACCTTC.

The V and J genes are TRBV19 and TRBJ2-7; D is unclear. The germline V gene encodes CDR1 LNHDA and CDR2 SQIVND (reference sequence). V lost 1 base and J lost 0, with 10 bases in between. The CDR3 loop spans 15 amino acids. The CDR3 DNA reads TGTGCCAGTAGTATAGTACACCACCCCTCCTACGAGCAGTACTTC. It is translated as CASSIVHHPSYEQYF.

The rearrangement uses TRBV9 and TRBJ2-3, with no clear D. There are 14 residues in the CDR3. Germline loops: CDR1 SGDLS, CDR2 YYNGEE. The V end lost 0 bases, the J end lost 9 bases, and 14 bases lay between the germline ends. The CDR3 DNA follows: TGTGCCAGCAGCGTAGGTTCCCAGATGCACACGCAGTATTTT. As protein: CASSVGSQMHTQYF.

The genes are TRBV7-9 and TRBJ1-1; 7 bases fit TRBD1. The germline V gene encodes CDR1 SEHNR and CDR2 FQNEAQ (reference sequence). The CDR3 is 13 amino acids. V lost 4 bases, J lost 4 bases, and 3 bases stayed unmatched. In DNA, the CDR3 is TGTGCCAGCAGCTCTACAGGGGTCACTGAAGCTTTCTTT. The encoded protein is CASSSTGVTEAFF.

The chain carries TRBV30 and TRBJ2-5; TRBD2 agrees at 8 bases. V lost 7 bases to trimming and J lost 4 bases; unmatched junction nucleotides: 11. Looked up from germline, CDR1 is GTSNPN and CDR2 is SVGIG (reference sequence). CDR3 size: 14 residues. The chain's CDR3 is CAYRPAGVLETQYF. DNA of the CDR3: TGTGCCTACCGACCAGCGGGAGTGTTAGAGACCCAGTACTTC.

This chain connects TRBV28 to TRBJ1-6; 10 bases map to TRBD1. The CDR3 runs 14 residues. Germline V gene lookup returns CDR1 MDHEN and CDR2 SYDVKM. J was trimmed by 8 bases and V by 3 bases; bases with no gene match: 1. The CDR3 spells CASSFGTGDSPLHF. The DNA for the CDR3 is TGTGCCAGCAGTTTTGGGACAGGGGATTCACCCCTCCACTTT.

This sequence joins TRBV5-1 and TRBJ1-2; tentatively, D is TRBD1 (5 bases). V lost 1 base and J 3 bases, leaving 7 bases between the germline ends. The germline gives CDR1 SGHRS, CDR2 YFSETQ. This CDR3 has 13 amino acids. DNA of the CDR3: TGCGCCAGCAGCTTGAGGGGCTACTATGGCTACACCTTC. Protein product: CASSLRGYYGYTF.

This chain connects TRBV5-4 to TRBJ1-6; D is uncertain. There are 14 residues in the CDR3. V was clipped by 3 bases and J by 9 bases, with 13 bases between them. CDR1 SGHNT and CDR2 YYREEE come from the germline V gene (reference sequence). The CDR3, as DNA: TGTGCCAGCAGCTCGGAGGGTGGGTTTTCACCCCTCCACTTT. Encoded protein: CASSSEGGFSPLHF.

This clone was recorded once. The chain combines TRBV6-5 with TRBJ1-6; 7 bases agree with TRBD1. The CDR3 has 13 amino acids. Germline CDR1 reads MNHEY; CDR2 reads SVGAGI. Trimming removed 10 bases from V and 10 bases from J; junction bases left unmatched: 10. CDR3 in amino acids: CATTPGGWSPLHF. In nucleotides, the CDR3 is TGTGCCACCACTCCAGGGGGTTGGTCACCCCTCCACTTT.

This clone appeared once. The rearrangement links TRBV5-1 to TRBJ1-1; no reliable D call. Germline values: CDR1 SGHRS, CDR2 YFSETQ. The CDR3 totals 15 residues. Trimming removed 0 bases from V and 0 bases from J, with 9 bases in between. The CDR3 sequence: CASSLEPNVNTEAFF. In nucleotides, the CDR3 is TGCGCCAGCAGCTTGGAGCCGAATGTGAACACTGAAGCTTTCTTT. Looking up the rest from reference TRBV5-1 and TRBJ1-1 gives the full variable domain: KAGVTQTPRYLIKTRGQQVTLSCSPISGHRSVSWYQQTPGQGLQFLFEYFSETQRNKGNFPGRFSGRQFSNSRSEMNVSTLELGDSALYLCASSLEPNVNTEAFFGQGTRLTVV.

This chain connects TRBV9 to TRBJ1-2; 7 bases map to TRBD1. V trimming: 4 bases; J trimming: 1 base; junction bases outside the gene matches: 13. CDR1 is SGDLS, CDR2 YYNGEE, per germline. The CDR3 has 17 amino acids. DNA of the CDR3: TGTGCCAGCAGCCCAGAGGACCGGGACAGACTTAACTATGGCTACACCTTC. It encodes CASSPEDRDRLNYGYTF.